This T cell receptor (beta chain) was sequenced in a study of cytomegalovirus exposure and HLA in healthy donors. Overall study: Counted in an early data release were about 85 million unique TCRs from HLA-typed donors. General study results and limits: A previous analysis found most TCR beta V segments productive roughly 87% or roughly 30% of the time. Researchers reported in a later analysis that common viral pathogens appeared linked to several top clusters.

The PCR was carried out with 60 Vbeta primers and 13 Jbeta primers. The assay was immunoSEQ multiplex PCR, and TCRdb's table has in-frame clones only and misses some. The data contain over 150,000 clones, 60% to 75% of them singletons. Worth noting for this clone: Its specificity is not known.

Germline V CDR1 and CDR2: SGHNT, YYREEE (reference sequence). V lost 4 bases to trimming and J lost 1 base; unmatched junction nucleotides: 6. The CDR3 contains 16 residues. V and J are TRBV5-4 and TRBJ2-2, with TRBD1 matching 8 bases. This TCR was recovered from a man between 18 and 29 years old in good health and CMV-seronegative. Material: PBMCs. The CDR3 nucleotides read TGTGCCAGCAGCAGAGGACAGGGTCGGAACACCGGGGAGCTGTTTTTT. It specifies CASSRGQGRNTGELFF.